These 32 T cell receptor beta chains came from one sample sequenced in a study of regulatory T cells in long-lasting Graves disease. Time point meaning: newly diagnosed GD, antithyroid drugs for less than 3 months. RNA from PBMCs was the source of the TCR library. iRepertoire HTBI primers and Arm-PCR of CDR3 regions built TCR beta libraries. TCRdb reprocessed the multiplex PCR reads with MiXCR, giving one entry per CDR3 protein. Of about 470,000 distinct CDR3 sequences listed, under 20% are singletons. The same sample was also used in a study of T cells in Graves' hyperthyroidism and ophthalmopathy.

The sample was peripheral blood mononuclear cells (PBMCs), taken at new diagnosis, from a patient treated with antithyroid drugs. These receptors all stem from a man between 35 and 55 years old with Graves disease.

This clonotype was observed many times. Mismatch with germline at one junction end may stem from a read error. The chain couples TRBV5-1 to TRBJ2-1; 14 nucleotides match TRBD2. The CDR3 sequence is 18 residues long. CDR1 is SGHRS, CDR2 YFSETQ, per germline. The CDR3 reads CASSPGLAGAGSYNEQFF. CDR3 bases: TGTGCCAGCAGCCCGGGACTAGCGGGAGCGGGCTCCTACAATGAGCAGTTCTTC.

The chain recombines TRBV27 with TRBJ1-1; D gene ambiguous. This CDR3 region has 11 residues. V dropped 4 bases and J dropped 10 bases, with 10 bases sitting between them. Per the germline V gene, CDR1 is MNHEY and CDR2 is SMNVEV (reference sequence). The DNA for the CDR3 is TGTGCCAGCAGTTCCTACCGGACAGCTTTCTTT. This encodes CASSSYRTAFF.

This clonotype was seen a single time. V usage is TRBV29-1 and J usage is TRBJ2-7; 11 bases are a match to TRBD2. Trimming cost V 4 bases and J 5 bases; bases outside gene matches: 7. Germline lookup yields CDR1 SQVTM and CDR2 ANQGSEA. The CDR3 runs to 14 residues. The CDR3 loop reads CSVAWELAGDEQYF. CDR3 DNA sequence: TGCAGCGTTGCTTGGGAACTAGCGGGAGACGAGCAGTACTTC.

This clonotype was counted only a few times. The chain carries TRBV7-2 and TRBJ1-1, with D unresolved. Trimming removed 1 base from V and 0 bases from J, with 9 bases in between. Germline V gene lookup returns CDR1 SGHTA and CDR2 FQGNSA. CDR3 length: 15 amino acids. The CDR3 nucleotides read TGTGCCAGCAGCTTAGTCGGCCGGCTGAACACTGAAGCTTTCTTT. Protein sequence: CASSLVGRLNTEAFF.

This clonotype has a count of ten or more. The V call is TRBV20-1, the J call TRBJ2-1, with D possibly matching TRBD1 (5 bases). Trimming left V 5 bases short and J 7 bases short, with 15 bases between. The CDR3 consists of 13 residues. The germline V gene encodes CDR1 DFQATT and CDR2 SNEGSKA (reference sequence). CDR3 DNA sequence: TGCAGTGCTGGGAAACAGGCTAAGAATGAGCAGTTCTTC. Its protein product is CSAGKQAKNEQFF.

As for this clonotype: At one boundary the junction diverges from the germline segment, which might be a read error. This chain links TRBV14 with TRBJ2-5; the D is unclear. The CDR3 is 15 residues long. CDR1 SGHDN and CDR2 FVKESK come from the germline V gene. CDR3 sequence: CVSSQDGQLQETQYF. The CDR3 DNA is TGTGTCAGCAGCCAAGACGGTCAGCTCCAAGAGACCCAGTACTTC.

The CDR3 protein is CSASGRAEDQETQYF. The CDR3 nucleotides read TGCAGTGCTAGCGGTAGGGCAGAAGACCAAGAGACCCAGTACTTC. The rearrangement joins TRBV20-1 to TRBJ2-5; D is unclear. CDR3 length: 15 amino acids. Germline V CDR1 and CDR2: DFQATT, SNEGSKA (reference sequence). V lost 3 bases and J lost 0, with 14 bases in between.

This clonotype showed up many times. This chain joins TRBV7-3 and TRBJ2-5; D is unclear. The CDR3 sequence is 8 residues long. In germline, CDR1 is SGHTA, CDR2 FQGTGA. DNA of the CDR3: TGTCGGTGGGAGACCCAGTACTTC. It specifies CRWETQYF.

This clonotype was recorded many times. J is TRBJ2-1 and V is TRBV20-1; a weak D match, TRBD2 (6 bases). Germline V gives CDR1 DFQATT, CDR2 SNEGSKA (reference sequence). This CDR3 is built from 15 residues. Deletions cut 3 bases from V and 0 bases from J, with 12 bases between. The CDR3 DNA reads as TGCAGTGCTAGTGGAGGGGTACCCTCCTACAATGAGCAGTTCTTC. Protein: CSASGGVPSYNEQFF.

This clonotype came up a few times. This chain links TRBV20-1 with TRBJ2-7, with 9 bases aligning to TRBD2. CDR1 and CDR2 from the germline V gene are DFQATT and SNEGSKA (reference sequence). The junction had 5 bases not matched to a gene; V was cut back by 2 bases and J by 6 bases. CDR3 size: 13 residues. CDR3 protein: CSARLAGEGEQYF. The CDR3 bases are TGCAGTGCTAGATTAGCGGGAGAGGGCGAGCAGTACTTC.

The rearrangement uses TRBV20-1 and TRBJ1-1; unclear D gene. The V gene lost 6 bases and the J gene lost 8 bases, with 13 bases spanning the gap. CDR3 length equals 11 residues. CDR1 is DFQATT and CDR2 is SNEGSKA in the germline V gene (reference sequence). CDR3 nucleotides: TGCAGTGCCTATAGACCGGAGGAAGCTTTCTTT. Amino acids: CSAYRPEEAFF.

Ten or more counts support this clonotype. The J gene is TRBJ1-2, the V gene TRBV28; D is possibly TRBD1 (5 bases). The CDR3 sequence is 15 residues long. Looked up from germline, CDR1 is MDHEN and CDR2 is SYDVKM. V was clipped by 3 bases and J by 8 bases, with 19 bases between them. The CDR3 reads CASSLGDRGLRGYTF. As DNA, the CDR3 is TGTGCCAGCAGTTTGGGAGACCGGGGACTGCGGGGCTACACCTTC.

This clonotype has a count of ten or more. The chain joins TRBV5-1 to TRBJ2-7, with TRBD2 identical over 10 bases. The CDR3 consists of 16 residues. CDR1 and CDR2 (germline): SGHRS, YFSETQ. Unmatched junction bases numbered 7, after V lost 0 bases and J lost 4 bases. For the CDR3, the DNA is TGCGCCAGCAGCTTGGGACTAGCGGGTCTTAGGTACGAGCAGTACTTC. This sequence encodes CASSLGLAGLRYEQYF.

This clonotype was detected ten times or more. The V call is TRBV27, the J call TRBJ2-7; TRBD1 agrees at 8 bases. This CDR3 is 14 amino acids long. Germline lookup yields CDR1 MNHEY and CDR2 SMNVEV (reference sequence). Unmatched junction bases numbered 10, after V lost 11 bases and J lost 1 base. The CDR3 region is CACKTGTGSYEQYF. CDR3 sequence (DNA): TGTGCCTGCAAAACCGGGACAGGTTCCTACGAGCAGTACTTC.

As concerns this clonotype: One end of the junction varies from germline; a read error may be responsible. The chain has TRBV7-9 and TRBJ2-7; D gene uncertain. The germline CDR1 and CDR2 sequences are SEHNR and FQNEAQ (reference sequence). The CDR3 is 11 amino acids. The CDR3 here is CTSSLGYEQYF. DNA for the CDR3: TGTACCAGCAGCTTAGGGTACGAGCAGTACTTC.

This clonotype was observed at least ten times. The chain recombines TRBV7-9 with TRBJ2-3; D possibly matches TRBD1 or TRBD2 (5 bases each). CDR3 length: 13 residues. Looked up from germline, CDR1 is SEHNR and CDR2 is FQNEAQ (reference sequence). Trimming shortened V by 5 bases and J by 2 bases, and 8 bases separated the two germline ends. CDR3 DNA sequence: TGTGCCAGCAGCAGGGGAGCCACAGATACGCAGTATTTT. This translates into CASSRGATDTQYF. The full variable domain, rest sourced from reference TRBV7-9 and TRBJ2-3, is DTGVSQNPRHKITKRGQNVTFRCDPISEHNRLYWYRQTLGQGPEFLTYFQNEAQLEKSRLLSDRFSAERPKGSFSTLEIQRTEQGDSAMYLCASSRGATDTQYFGPGTRLTVL.

This clonotype was observed a handful of times. The CDR3 sequence is CASSIPGPGELFF. CDR3 DNA: TGTGCCAGTAGTATTCCGGGTCCCGGGGAGCTGTTTTTT. J is TRBJ2-2 and V is TRBV19; no definite D call. Germline-derived CDR1 and CDR2 are LNHDA and SQIVND (reference sequence). CDR3 size: 13 residues. The V and J ends lost 3 bases and 6 bases respectively, with 8 bases between them.

This clonotype was counted ten times or more. CDR3 DNA sequence: TGTGCCAGCAGTTTCGTAGCGGGAGGCCCCAACACCGGGGAGCTGTTTTTT. Translation: CASSFVAGGPNTGELFF. This chain uses TRBV28 with TRBJ2-2; 10 positions match TRBD2. J gave up 2 bases and V 3 bases, and 6 bases lay outside the gene matches. The CDR3 is made up of 17 amino acids. The germline CDR1 and CDR2 sequences are MDHEN and SYDVKM.

J is TRBJ1-1 and V is TRBV7-2; D remains unclear. Trimming pared 5 bases from V and 6 bases from J, leaving 19 bases between. Germline CDR1 is SGHTA and CDR2 is FQGNSA. The CDR3 loop spans 15 amino acids. In DNA, the CDR3 is TGTGCCAGCAGCCGCGAAAACATAGGGATATCTGAAGCTTTCTTT. As protein: CASSRENIGISEAFF.

This clonotype appeared many times. CDR3 region: CASSLGGSDRTRAAFF. The CDR3 region has the DNA TGTGCCAGCAGCCTAGGTGGTTCGGATCGGACCCGAGCAGCTTTCTTT. This chain uses TRBV3-1 with TRBJ1-1; D gene ambiguous. Per the germline V gene, CDR1 is LGHDT and CDR2 is YNNKEL (reference sequence). V was clipped by 4 bases and J by 10 bases, with 25 bases between them. The CDR3 loop spans 16 amino acids.

This clonotype was seen more than once but under ten times. The chain combines TRBV12-5 with TRBJ2-2, with D possibly TRBD2 on 5 matching bases. V dropped 3 bases and J dropped 8 bases, with 25 bases sitting between them. Germline CDR1 is LGHNT and CDR2 is FRNRAP. This CDR3 has 18 residues. The CDR3 spells CASGFPPNPEDPTGELFF. Written as DNA, the CDR3 is TGTGCTAGTGGTTTTCCACCAAACCCGGAGGATCCAACGGGGGAGCTGTTTTTT.

This clonotype was recorded at least ten times. The chain uses TRBV7-3 and TRBJ2-1; TRBD2 agrees at 7 bases. The CDR3 has 15 residues. Germline V gene sequence: CDR1 SGHTA, CDR2 FQGTGA. Unmatched junction bases numbered 8, after V lost 5 bases and J lost 4 bases. As DNA, the CDR3 is TGTGCCAGCAGCGCCGCGGGAGTTTCGTACAATGAGCAGTTCTTC. Protein: CASSAAGVSYNEQFF.

The sample holds a few counts of this clonotype. This clone may be a read error of a much larger clone one base away. The genes are TRBV28 and TRBJ2-1; D unresolved. Germline assignment: CDR1 MDHEN and CDR2 SYDVKM. The CDR3 extends over 12 amino acids. Trimming removed 4 bases at V and 8 bases at J, with 9 bases between. The CDR3 DNA sequence: TGTGCCAGCAGTTCATGGACGGATGAGCAGTTCTTC. Its translation is CASSSWTDEQFF.

In its sample, this clonotype was seen many times. The V call is TRBV14, the J call TRBJ2-7; 8 bases agree with TRBD2. This CDR3 spans 17 amino acids. Germline CDR1 and CDR2: SGHDN and FVKESK. Unmatched junction bases numbered 7, after V lost 0 bases and J lost 0 bases. The CDR3 protein is CASSQDSDGRGSYEQYF. The CDR3 nucleotides are TGTGCCAGCAGCCAAGATTCGGACGGGAGGGGCTCCTACGAGCAGTACTTC.

This clonotype was seen ten or more times. The chain has TRBV13 and TRBJ2-1; 8 bases fit TRBD2. The ends lost 4 bases at V and 4 bases at J; junction bases unmatched: 6. Germline V gene sequence: CDR1 PRHDT, CDR2 FYEKMQ (reference sequence). The CDR3 has 15 amino acids. CDR3 in amino acids: CASSSQTSVYNEQFF. For the CDR3, the DNA is TGTGCCAGCAGCTCCCAGACTAGCGTTTACAATGAGCAGTTCTTC.

The V call is TRBV9, the J call TRBJ2-2; maybe TRBD2 (5 bases). Germline lookup yields CDR1 SGDLS and CDR2 YYNGEE. V lost 4 bases to trimming and J lost 0 bases, with 19 bases between them. The length of the CDR3 is 18 residues. DNA of the CDR3: TGTGCCAGCAGCCCCAGGTCGAGCGGAGCCGCGAACACCGGGGAGCTGTTTTTT. Protein: CASSPRSSGAANTGELFF.

This clonotype has more than one count but fewer than ten. This chain joins TRBV19 and TRBJ2-7; TRBD1 agrees at 7 bases. Germline values: CDR1 LNHDA, CDR2 SQIVND (reference sequence). Unmatched junction bases numbered 9, after V lost 4 bases and J lost 6 bases. This CDR3 has 14 amino acids. The CDR3 loop is CASSTTGVDSEQYF. For the CDR3, the DNA is TGTGCCAGTAGTACCACAGGGGTCGATAGCGAGCAGTACTTC. Looking up the rest from reference TRBV19 and TRBJ2-7 gives the full variable domain: DGGITQSPKYLFRKEGQNVTLSCEQNLNHDAMYWYRQDPGQGLRLIYYSQIVNDFQKGDIAEGYSVSREKKESFPLTVTSAQKNPTAFYLCASSTTGVDSEQYFGPGTRLTVT.

This clonotype showed up many times. V is TRBV7-8 and J is TRBJ2-4; D unresolved. The length of the CDR3 is 14 residues. In germline, CDR1 is SGHVS, CDR2 FQNEAQ. V lost 2 bases and J lost 4, with 9 bases in between. The CDR3 protein is CASSLTGRKNIQYF. The CDR3 bases are TGTGCCAGCAGCTTAACGGGCAGGAAAAACATTCAGTACTTC.

This rearrangement joins TRBV20-1 to TRBJ2-1; D is uncertain. With 0 bases removed from V and 4 bases from J, the gap between germline ends came to 7 bases. CDR1 is DFQATT, CDR2 SNEGSKA, per germline (reference sequence). This CDR3 is 13 amino acids long. CDR3 in amino acids: CSARESVYNEQFF. Here the CDR3 DNA reads TGCAGTGCTAGAGAATCGGTTTACAATGAGCAGTTCTTC.

This clonotype was observed many times. The V gene is TRBV5-8, the J gene TRBJ2-7, with unresolved D. In germline, CDR1 is SGHTS, CDR2 YDEGEE. CDR3 size: 10 residues. Trimming removed 6 bases at V and 4 bases at J, with 5 bases between. CDR3 sequence: CASTRYEQYF. CDR3 DNA sequence: TGTGCCAGCACCCGGTACGAGCAGTACTTC.

This clonotype was seen repeatedly, ten times or more. This chain connects TRBV11-2 to TRBJ2-1; 10 bases line up with TRBD2. Looked up from germline, CDR1 is SGHAT and CDR2 is FQNNGV. J gave up 6 bases and V 2 bases, and 10 bases lay outside the gene matches. The length of the CDR3 is 17 residues. The CDR3: CASSLISGRALFNEQFF. The CDR3 DNA sequence: TGTGCCAGCAGCTTAATCAGCGGGAGGGCCCTTTTCAATGAGCAGTTCTTC.

Only a few counts were recorded for this clonotype. This chain uses TRBV29-1 with TRBJ1-1, with a weak D call TRBD1 (5 bases). This CDR3 has 11 amino acids. From germline, CDR1 is SQVTM and CDR2 ANQGSEA. Trimming stripped 5 bases from V and 6 bases from J, with 10 bases between. DNA for the CDR3: TGCAGCGTTCATGGAGGGGCTGAAGCTTTCTTT. Residues: CSVHGGAEAFF.